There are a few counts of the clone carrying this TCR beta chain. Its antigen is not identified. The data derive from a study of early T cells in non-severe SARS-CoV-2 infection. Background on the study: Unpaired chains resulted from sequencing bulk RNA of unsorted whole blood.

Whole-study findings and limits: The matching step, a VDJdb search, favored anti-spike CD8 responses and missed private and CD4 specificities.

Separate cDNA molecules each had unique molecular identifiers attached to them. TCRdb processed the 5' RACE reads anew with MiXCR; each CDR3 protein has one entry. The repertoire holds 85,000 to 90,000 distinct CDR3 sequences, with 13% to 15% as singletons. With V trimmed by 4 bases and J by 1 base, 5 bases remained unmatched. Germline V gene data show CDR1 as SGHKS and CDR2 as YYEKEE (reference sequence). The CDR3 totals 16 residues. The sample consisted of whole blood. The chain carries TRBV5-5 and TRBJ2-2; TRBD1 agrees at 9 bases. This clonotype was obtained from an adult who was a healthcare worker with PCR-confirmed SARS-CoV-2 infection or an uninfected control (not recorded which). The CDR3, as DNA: TGTGCCAGCAGCAAGGGGACAGGGCGGAACACCGGGGAGCTGTTTTTT. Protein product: CASSKGTGRNTGELFF.